This is a list of T cell receptor beta chains from one sample in a study of OX40 agonist ivuxolimab in advanced cancers. Repertoires were generated with immunoSEQ multiplex PCR, while TCRdb's copy carries only in-frame clones and drops some. The sample records 60,000 to 75,000 clones, 83% being singletons. This specimen consisted of CD4+ or CD8+ T cells sorted from blood, obtained in a trial of the OX40 agonist ivuxolimab. The receptors were sampled from an adult with an advanced solid tumor such as melanoma, head and neck, liver or kidney cancer. Each CDR3 is given with its conserved first and last residue. The D gene is left open where the match is weak. Clone size, where shown, is once, few, many, or a class for clones that have expanded.

D gene: NA; J gene: TRBJ2-7; V gene: TRBV28; clone size: NA; CDR3 DNA: TGTGCCAGCATTAGGTGGGGCTCAGGGTCCTACGAGCAGTACTTC; CDR3 protein: CASIRWGSGSYEQYF
D gene: NA; J gene: TRBJ1-1; V gene: TRBV2; clone size: NA; CDR3 DNA: TGTGCCAGCAGTTTTGTAAAGGGGAGGCACAAAGCTGAAGCTTTCTTT; CDR3 protein: CASSFVKGRHKAEAFF
D gene: NA; J gene: TRBJ2-7; V gene: TRBV11-2; clone size: NA; CDR3 DNA: TGTGCCAGCAGCTTAACGGACGGCTCCTACGAGCAGTACTTC; CDR3 protein: CASSLTDGSYEQYF
D gene: NA; J gene: TRBJ2-3; V gene: TRBV11-2; clone size: NA; CDR3 DNA: TGTGCCAGCAGCTCCACCTCCCCGTCTAGGGCCTACACAGATACGCAGTATTTT; CDR3 protein: CASSSTSPSRAYTDTQYF
D gene: NA; J gene: TRBJ2-2; V gene: TRBV5-6; clone size: NA; CDR3 DNA: TGTGCCAGCAGCCCAGGGTCCGGGGAGCTGTTTTTT; CDR3 protein: CASSPGSGELFF
D gene: NA; J gene: TRBJ1-4; V gene: TRBV15; clone size: NA; CDR3 DNA: TGTGCCACCAGCAGAGATCGGGGGCGGAATGAAAAACTGTTTTTT; CDR3 protein: CATSRDRGRNEKLFF
D gene: NA; J gene: TRBJ1-1; V gene: TRBV11-2; clone size: NA; CDR3 DNA: TGTGCCAGCAGTTACCAGGGGCTCCTGAACACTGAAGCTTTCTTT; CDR3 protein: CASSYQGLLNTEAFF
D gene: NA; J gene: TRBJ2-3; V gene: TRBV5-1; clone size: NA; CDR3 DNA: TGCGCCAGCAGCCAACAACCGACAGGTGGGGGCACAGATACGCAGTATTTT; CDR3 protein: CASSQQPTGGGTDTQYF
D gene: NA; J gene: TRBJ2-5; V gene: TRBV21-1; clone size: NA; CDR3 DNA: TGTGCCAGCAGCAAGGAGGAGGTTAGGGACCAAGAGACCCAGTACTTC; CDR3 protein: CASSKEEVRDQETQYF
D gene: NA; J gene: TRBJ2-5; V gene: TRBV5-1; clone size: NA; CDR3 DNA: TGCGCCAGCAGCTATCTACAGCGAGAAGAGACCCAGTACTTC; CDR3 protein: CASSYLQREETQYF
D gene: NA; J gene: TRBJ1-2; V gene: TRBV6-6; clone size: NA; CDR3 DNA: TGTGCCAGCAGTTACTCGAGTAGTGGCGGGGGTGGCTACACCTTC; CDR3 protein: CASSYSSSGGGGYTF
D gene: NA; J gene: TRBJ2-1; V gene: TRBV7-7; clone size: NA; CDR3 DNA: TGTGCCAGCAGCTTAAGCCAGAACGCGTACAATGAGCAGTTCTTC; CDR3 protein: CASSLSQNAYNEQFF
D gene: TRBD1; J gene: TRBJ2-5; V gene: TRBV5-4; clone size: NA; CDR3 DNA: TGTGCCAGCAGCTGGGACCGACAGGGGTTGGGGGAGACCCAGTACTTC; CDR3 protein: CASSWDRQGLGETQYF
D gene: NA; J gene: TRBJ2-3; V gene: TRBV15; clone size: NA; CDR3 DNA: TGTGCCACCAGCAGGGGTTACACAGATACGCAGTATTTT; CDR3 protein: CATSRGYTDTQYF
D gene: NA; J gene: TRBJ1-1; V gene: TRBV18; clone size: NA; CDR3 DNA: TGTGCCAGCTCACCACTGGGCACTGAAGCTTTCTTT; CDR3 protein: CASSPLGTEAFF
D gene: NA; J gene: TRBJ1-1; V gene: TRBV30; clone size: NA; CDR3 DNA: TGTGCCTGGAGTCCACAAAGGACTGAAGCTTTCTTT; CDR3 protein: CAWSPQRTEAFF
D gene: NA; J gene: TRBJ1-1; V gene: TRBV7-9; clone size: NA; CDR3 DNA: TGTGCCAGCAGCTTAACTGCGAGGGGCACTGAAGCTTTCTTT; CDR3 protein: CASSLTARGTEAFF
D gene: TRBD1; J gene: TRBJ1-2; V gene: TRBV19; clone size: NA; CDR3 DNA: TGTGCCAGTATACTCACAGGGGATGACTATGGCTACACCTTC; CDR3 protein: CASILTGDDYGYTF
D gene: NA; J gene: TRBJ1-3; V gene: TRBV5-1; clone size: once; CDR3 DNA: TGCGCCAGCAGCTTGGCTTGGCAGACTGGAAACACCATATATTTT; CDR3 protein: CASSLAWQTGNTIYF
D gene: NA; J gene: TRBJ2-6; V gene: TRBV19; clone size: NA; CDR3 DNA: TGTGCCAGTATCGCCCGGGACACGTCCTCTGGGGCCAACGTCCTGACTTTC; CDR3 protein: CASIARDTSSGANVLTF